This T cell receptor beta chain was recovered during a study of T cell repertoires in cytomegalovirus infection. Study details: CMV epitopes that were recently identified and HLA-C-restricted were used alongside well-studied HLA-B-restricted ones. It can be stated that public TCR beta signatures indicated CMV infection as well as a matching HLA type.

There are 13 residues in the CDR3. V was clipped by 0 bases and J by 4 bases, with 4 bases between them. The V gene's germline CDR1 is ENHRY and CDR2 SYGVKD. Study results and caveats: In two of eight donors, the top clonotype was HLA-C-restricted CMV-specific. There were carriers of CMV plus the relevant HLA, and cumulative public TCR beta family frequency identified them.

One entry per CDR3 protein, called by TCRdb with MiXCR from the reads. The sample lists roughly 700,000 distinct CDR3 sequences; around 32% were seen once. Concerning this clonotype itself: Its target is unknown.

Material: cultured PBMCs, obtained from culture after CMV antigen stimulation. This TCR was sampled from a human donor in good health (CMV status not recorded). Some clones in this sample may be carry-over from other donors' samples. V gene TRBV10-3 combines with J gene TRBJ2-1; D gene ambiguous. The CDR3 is CAISESGYNEQFF. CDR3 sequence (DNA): TGTGCCATCAGTGAGTCAGGGTACAATGAGCAGTTCTTC.